This T cell receptor beta chain was identified in a study of blood T cell repertoires in COVID-19. On the study more broadly: Acute and convalescent COVID-19 samples came from the United States, Italy and Spain. Sources were T cells, B-cell-depleted T cells, or PBMCs; the material itself was cDNA or gDNA.

As processed by the authors: Amplification from reference gene primers served as the basis for estimated nucleated cell counts. Sequencing was performed with immunoSEQ multiplex PCR; in TCRdb, only in-frame clones are kept and a portion is missing. For V, J and clone size, that table is used; D and trimming come from the DNA. The data contain roughly 140,000 clones, roughly 86% of them singletons. The specimen was peripheral blood. The sequence was obtained from a human donor in a cohort sampled during active COVID-19.

The CDR3 loop is CASSLDPGSSSYNEQFF. DNA of the CDR3: TGCGCCAGCAGCTTGGATCCGGGGTCAAGCTCCTACAATGAGCAGTTCTTC. The chain uses TRBV5-1 and TRBJ2-1, with D perhaps matching TRBD2 (5 bases). The V and J ends lost 0 bases and 0 bases respectively, with 13 bases between them. This CDR3 has 17 amino acids. Germline assignment: CDR1 SGHRS and CDR2 YFSETQ. The full variable domain, with the rest looked up from reference TRBV5-1 and TRBJ2-1, is KAGVTQTPRYLIKTRGQQVTLSCSPISGHRSVSWYQQTPGQGLQFLFEYFSETQRNKGNFPGRFSGRQFSNSRSEMNVSTLELGDSALYLCASSLDPGSSSYNEQFFGPGTRLTVL.